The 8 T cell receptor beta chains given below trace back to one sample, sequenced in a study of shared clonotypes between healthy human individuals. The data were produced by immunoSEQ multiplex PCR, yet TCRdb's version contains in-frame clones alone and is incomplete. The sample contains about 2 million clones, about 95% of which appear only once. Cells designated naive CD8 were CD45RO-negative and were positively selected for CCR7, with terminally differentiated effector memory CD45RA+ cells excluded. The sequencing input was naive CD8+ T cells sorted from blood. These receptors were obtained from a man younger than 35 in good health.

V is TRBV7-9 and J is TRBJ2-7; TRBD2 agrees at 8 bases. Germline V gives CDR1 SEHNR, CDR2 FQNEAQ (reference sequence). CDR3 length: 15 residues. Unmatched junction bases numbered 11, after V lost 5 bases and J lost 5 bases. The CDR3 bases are TGTGCCAGCAGCCCTCGTGGCGGGAGGTCCAACGAGCAGTACTTC. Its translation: CASSPRGGRSNEQYF. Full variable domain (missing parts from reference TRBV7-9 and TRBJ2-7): DTGVSQNPRHKITKRGQNVTFRCDPISEHNRLYWYRQTLGQGPEFLTYFQNEAQLEKSRLLSDRFSAERPKGSFSTLEIQRTEQGDSAMYLCASSPRGGRSNEQYFGPGTRLTVT.

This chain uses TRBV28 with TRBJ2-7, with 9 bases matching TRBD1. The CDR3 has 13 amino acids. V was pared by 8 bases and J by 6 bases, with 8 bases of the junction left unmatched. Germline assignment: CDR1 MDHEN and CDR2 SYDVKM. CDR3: CASSWDRVGEQYF. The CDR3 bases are TGTGCCAGCTCCTGGGACAGGGTGGGCGAGCAGTACTTC.

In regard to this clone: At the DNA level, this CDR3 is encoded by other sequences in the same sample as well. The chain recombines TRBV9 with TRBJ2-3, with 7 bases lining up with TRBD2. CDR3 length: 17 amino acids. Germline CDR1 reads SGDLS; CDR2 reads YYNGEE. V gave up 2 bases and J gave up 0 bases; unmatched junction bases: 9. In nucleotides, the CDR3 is TGTGCCAGCAGCGTTGAGGGTCTAGCGGACAGCACAGATACGCAGTATTTT. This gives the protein CASSVEGLADSTDTQYF.

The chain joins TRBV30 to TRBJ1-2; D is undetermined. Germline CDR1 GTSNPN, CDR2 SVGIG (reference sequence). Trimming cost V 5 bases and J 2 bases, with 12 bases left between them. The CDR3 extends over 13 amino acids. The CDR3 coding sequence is TGTGCCTGGGCCCTTCAGGAGAACTATGGCTACACCTTC. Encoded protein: CAWALQENYGYTF.

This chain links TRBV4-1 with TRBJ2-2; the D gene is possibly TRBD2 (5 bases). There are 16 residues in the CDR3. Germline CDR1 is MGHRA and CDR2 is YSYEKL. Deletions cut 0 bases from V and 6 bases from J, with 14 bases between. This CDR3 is CASSQEERGLAGELFF. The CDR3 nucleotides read TGCGCCAGCAGCCAAGAGGAAAGAGGGTTGGCCGGGGAGCTGTTTTTT.

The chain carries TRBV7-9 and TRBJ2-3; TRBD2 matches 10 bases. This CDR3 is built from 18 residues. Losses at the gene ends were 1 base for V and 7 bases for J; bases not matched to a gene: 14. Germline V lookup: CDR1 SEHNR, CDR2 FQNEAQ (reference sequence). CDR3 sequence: CASSLGPASGGPTNTQYF. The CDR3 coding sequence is TGTGCCAGCAGCTTAGGGCCGGCTAGCGGGGGCCCTACGAATACGCAGTATTTT. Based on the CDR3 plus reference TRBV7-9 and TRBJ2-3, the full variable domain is DTGVSQNPRHKITKRGQNVTFRCDPISEHNRLYWYRQTLGQGPEFLTYFQNEAQLEKSRLLSDRFSAERPKGSFSTLEIQRTEQGDSAMYLCASSLGPASGGPTNTQYFGPGTRLTVL.

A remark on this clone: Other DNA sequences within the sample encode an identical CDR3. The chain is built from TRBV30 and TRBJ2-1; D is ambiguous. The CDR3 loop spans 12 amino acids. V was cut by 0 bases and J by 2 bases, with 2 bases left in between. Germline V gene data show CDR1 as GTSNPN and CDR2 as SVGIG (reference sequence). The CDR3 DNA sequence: TGTGCCTGGAGTGTGACCTACAATGAGCAGTTCTTC. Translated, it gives CAWSVTYNEQFF.

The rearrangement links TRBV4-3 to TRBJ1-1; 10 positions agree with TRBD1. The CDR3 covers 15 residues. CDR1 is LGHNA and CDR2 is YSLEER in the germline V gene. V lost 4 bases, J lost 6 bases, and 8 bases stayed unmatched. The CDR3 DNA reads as TGCGCCAGCAGCCCGCGGACAGGGGGGGACGCTGAAGCTTTCTTT. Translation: CASSPRTGGDAEAFF.